Below are 11 T cell receptor beta chains sequenced from a single sample in a study of shared clonotypes between healthy human individuals. Clones were read by immunoSEQ multiplex PCR, and TCRdb kept only the in-frame ones, dropping some. Found here are around 1,900,000 clones, 93% of them singletons; the top ten hold around 1.8%. The naive CD8 fraction comprised CD45RO-negative cells positively selected for CCR7 and excluded terminally differentiated effector memory CD45RA+ cells. Sequenced sample: naive CD8+ T cells from PBMCs. The receptors were sampled from a man aged 18 to 30 in good health. Some clones in this sample may be carry-over from other donors' samples.

Points on this clone: This sample includes further DNA sequences coding for the same CDR3. The V call is TRBV18, the J call TRBJ2-7; D call uncertain. Looked up from germline, CDR1 is KGHSH and CDR2 is LQKENI. This CDR3 region has 13 residues. V was clipped by 2 bases and J by 0 bases, with 5 bases between them. In nucleotides, the CDR3 is TGTGCCAGCTCACCAGCCAGCTCCTACGAGCAGTACTTC. It codes for CASSPASSYEQYF.

This chain connects TRBV7-9 to TRBJ2-2, with unresolved D. From germline, CDR1 is SEHNR and CDR2 FQNEAQ (reference sequence). V shed 6 bases and J shed 5 bases, with 13 bases lying between them. The CDR3 spans 14 residues. As DNA, the CDR3 is TGTGCCAGCAGGGATCGTTCTGGGACCGGGGAGCTGTTTTTT. Translated: CASRDRSGTGELFF.

This clone was detected only a few times. The V gene is TRBV27, the J gene TRBJ1-1; D is ambiguous. The CDR3 consists of 11 residues. V lost 8 bases to trimming and J lost 11 bases, with 15 bases between them. CDR1 MNHEY and CDR2 SMNVEV come from the germline V gene (reference sequence). The CDR3 region is CASREGRVAFF. The CDR3 DNA follows: TGTGCCAGCCGTGAAGGTCGTGTGGCTTTCTTT.

The chain couples TRBV4-1 to TRBJ2-2; possible D gene TRBD2, 6 bases. The CDR3 extends over 18 amino acids. The germline V gene has CDR1 MGHRA and CDR2 YSYEKL. The V gene lost 0 bases and the J gene lost 2 bases, with 16 bases spanning the gap. Here the CDR3 reads CASSQEASALINTGELFF. As DNA, the CDR3 is TGCGCCAGCAGCCAAGAGGCTAGCGCCCTAATTAACACCGGGGAGCTGTTTTTT.

The chain carries TRBV7-9 and TRBJ2-1; the match to TRBD2 covers 8 bases. The trim removed 1 base at V and 10 bases at J, leaving 12 bases unmatched. CDR1 is SEHNR, CDR2 FQNEAQ, per germline (reference sequence). The CDR3 totals 16 residues. This chain's CDR3 is CASSLDLREGRIEQFF. The CDR3 DNA reads as TGTGCCAGCAGCTTAGACCTACGGGAGGGACGGATCGAGCAGTTCTTC. The entire variable domain, with the rest obtained from reference TRBV7-9 and TRBJ2-1, is as follows: DTGVSQNPRHKITKRGQNVTFRCDPISEHNRLYWYRQTLGQGPEFLTYFQNEAQLEKSRLLSDRFSAERPKGSFSTLEIQRTEQGDSAMYLCASSLDLREGRIEQFFGPGTRLTVL.

The chain couples TRBV5-6 to TRBJ2-5, with TRBD2 identical over 9 bases. The germline V gene has CDR1 SGHDT and CDR2 YYEEEE. The V gene end was trimmed by 4 bases and the J gene end by 2 bases; junction bases not matched to a gene: 15. This CDR3 region has 18 residues. The CDR3 region is CASSPLGELAGEQETQYF. The CDR3 DNA reads TGTGCCAGCAGCCCCCTCGGTGAGTTAGCGGGAGAACAAGAGACCCAGTACTTC.

V gene TRBV5-1 combines with J gene TRBJ2-3; 9 nucleotides line up with TRBD2. V lost 0 bases, J lost 6 bases, and 8 bases stayed unmatched. The CDR3 loop spans 16 amino acids. CDR1 and CDR2 from the germline V gene are SGHRS and YFSETQ. CDR3 loop: CASSLVASGNTDTQYF. The CDR3 nucleotides read TGCGCCAGCAGCTTGGTGGCTAGCGGGAATACTGATACGCAGTATTTT. Supplemented by reference TRBV5-1 and TRBJ2-3, the full variable domain reads KAGVTQTPRYLIKTRGQQVTLSCSPISGHRSVSWYQQTPGQGLQFLFEYFSETQRNKGNFPGRFSGRQFSNSRSEMNVSTLELGDSALYLCASSLVASGNTDTQYFGPGTRLTVL.

The chain has TRBV27 and TRBJ1-4, with D perhaps matching TRBD1 (5 bases). Germline V gene lookup returns CDR1 MNHEY and CDR2 SMNVEV (reference sequence). This CDR3 comprises 13 residues. V dropped 6 bases and J dropped 2 bases, with 7 bases sitting between them. The chain's CDR3 is CASSDSTNEKLFF. The CDR3 DNA is TGTGCCAGCAGCGACAGTACTAATGAAAAACTGTTTTTT. Full variable domain (outside the CDR3, taken from reference TRBV27 and TRBJ1-4): EAQVTQNPRYLITVTGKKLTVTCSQNMNHEYMSWYRQDPGLGLRQIYYSMNVEVTDKGDVPEGYKVSRKEKRNFPLILESPSPNQTSLYFCASSDSTNEKLFFGSGTQLSVL.

This clone was recorded only once. The V call is TRBV7-9, the J call TRBJ2-7; D is uncertain. Trimming removed 9 bases from V and 1 base from J, with 7 bases in between. The CDR3 spans 11 residues. CDR1 and CDR2 from the germline V gene are SEHNR and FQNEAQ (reference sequence). CDR3 nucleotides: TGTGCCAGTTTAGGTTCCTACGAGCAGTACTTC. Protein product: CASLGSYEQYF.

The chain joins TRBV5-6 to TRBJ1-4; D remains ambiguous. Germline-derived CDR1 and CDR2 are SGHDT and YYEEEE. With 0 bases removed from V and 15 bases from J, the gap between germline ends came to 21 bases. The CDR3 consists of 15 residues. CDR3 protein: CASSLVRPQNGTVFF. DNA of the CDR3: TGTGCCAGCAGCTTGGTACGACCCCAGAACGGCACGGTGTTTTTT.

J is TRBJ2-1 and V is TRBV5-8, with TRBD1 matching 7 bases. Germline CDR1 SGHTS, CDR2 YDEGEE. J lost 3 bases, V lost 3 bases, and 6 bases had no gene match. This CDR3 comprises 15 residues. DNA for the CDR3: TGTGCCAGCAGCTCCGGGACAGCGGTCTACAATGAGCAGTTCTTC. Its translation is CASSSGTAVYNEQFF.